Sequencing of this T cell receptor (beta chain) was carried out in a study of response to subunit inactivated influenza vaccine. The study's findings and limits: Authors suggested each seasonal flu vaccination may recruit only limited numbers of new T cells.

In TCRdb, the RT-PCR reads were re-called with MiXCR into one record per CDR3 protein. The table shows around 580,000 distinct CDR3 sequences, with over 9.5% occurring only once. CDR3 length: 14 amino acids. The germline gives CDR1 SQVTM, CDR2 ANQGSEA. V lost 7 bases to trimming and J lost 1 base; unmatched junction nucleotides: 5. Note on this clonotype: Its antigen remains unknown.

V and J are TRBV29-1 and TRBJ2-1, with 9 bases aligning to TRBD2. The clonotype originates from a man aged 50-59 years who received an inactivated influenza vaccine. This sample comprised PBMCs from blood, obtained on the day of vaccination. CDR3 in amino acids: CSAGAGGSYNEQFF. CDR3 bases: TGCAGCGCTGGAGCGGGAGGTTCCTACAATGAGCAGTTCTTC.